One sample yielded the 26 T cell receptor beta chains listed below, sequenced in a study of spatial heterogeneity in lung cancer. Specified time point: sample taken at primary tumor resection. MiXCR, applied by TCRdb to the 5' RACE reads, yields one record per CDR3 protein. Seen here are over 50,000 distinct CDR3 sequences, under 7.5% observed once, and the top ten hold 14% to 15%. The sample consisted of PBMCs, taken at surgery. Source of these receptors: a female donor with early-stage non-small cell lung cancer.

This clonotype was detected ten times or more. The chain joins TRBV12-3 or TRBV12-4 to TRBJ2-2; 7 nucleotides align to TRBD2. This CDR3 spans 15 amino acids. V was pared by 3 bases and J by 3 bases, with 4 bases of the junction left unmatched. The CDR3 region is CASSFGLADTGELFF. CDR3 sequence (DNA): TGTGCCAGCAGTTTTGGGCTAGCGGACACCGGGGAGCTGTTTTTT.

The J gene is TRBJ2-3, the V gene TRBV12-3 or TRBV12-4; 10 positions agree with TRBD2. There are 18 residues in the CDR3. J was trimmed by 1 base and V by 6 bases; bases with no gene match: 13. In nucleotides, the CDR3 is TGTGCCAGCAGGAGATTTAGAGTAACTAGCGGGGGCACAGATACGCAGTATTTT. This encodes CASRRFRVTSGGTDTQYF.

This clonotype was seen many times. The gene calls are TRBV20-1 and TRBJ2-7, with unresolved D. The V and J ends lost 4 bases and 7 bases respectively, with 14 bases between them. CDR3 length: 12 amino acids. Germline CDR1 reads DFQATT; CDR2 reads SNEGSKA (reference sequence). The CDR3 loop is CSATPQPAEQYF. For the CDR3, the DNA is TGCAGTGCTACGCCCCAACCCGCTGAGCAGTACTTC.

This clonotype has at least ten counts. The V gene is TRBV7-9, the J gene TRBJ2-1; 7 nucleotides match TRBD2. V was clipped by 2 bases and J by 13 bases; unmatched bases: 5. Germline V lookup: CDR1 SEHNR, CDR2 FQNEAQ (reference sequence). The CDR3 loop spans 12 amino acids. The CDR3 sequence: CASSLTGTIQFF. The CDR3 nucleotides read TGTGCCAGCAGCTTAACCGGGACTATCCAGTTCTTC. The full variable domain, rest sourced from reference TRBV7-9 and TRBJ2-1, is DTGVSQNPRHKITKRGQNVTFRCDPISEHNRLYWYRQTLGQGPEFLTYFQNEAQLEKSRLLSDRFSAERPKGSFSTLEIQRTEQGDSAMYLCASSLTGTIQFFGPGTRLTVL.

In its sample, this clonotype was seen many times. This sequence joins TRBV2 and TRBJ2-7; D possibly corresponds to TRBD2 (5 bases). Germline V gene sequence: CDR1 SNHLY, CDR2 FYNNEI. V gave up 8 bases and J gave up 0 bases, with 14 bases separating them. CDR3 length: 14 residues. The CDR3 is CASAGAQSSYEQYV. CDR3 coding DNA: TGTGCCAGCGCGGGCGCCCAGAGCTCCTACGAGCAGTACGTC.

This clonotype occurred many times. CDR3 sequence reads: CASSLVGDSNQPQHF. CDR3 nucleotides: TGCGCCAGCAGCTTGGTGGGAGATAGCAATCAGCCCCAGCATTTT. The chain links TRBV5-1 to TRBJ1-5; D remains ambiguous. V was pared by 0 bases and J by 0 bases, with 7 bases between. The CDR3 covers 15 residues. Germline CDR1 reads SGHRS; CDR2 reads YFSETQ.

This clonotype has a handful of counts. This sequence joins TRBV20-1 and TRBJ2-2; 9 bases are shared with TRBD1. The CDR3 extends over 15 amino acids. CDR1 and CDR2 (germline): DFQATT, SNEGSKA (reference sequence). V shed 1 base, J shed 5 bases, and the junction held 5 bases outside the gene matches. CDR3 region: CSARVTGGATGELFF. For the CDR3, the DNA is TGCAGTGCTAGAGTAACAGGGGGCGCAACCGGGGAGCTGTTTTTT.

This clonotype showed up many times. The genes are TRBV6-5 and TRBJ1-1, with no clear D. CDR3 length: 10 residues. Germline CDR1 MNHEY, CDR2 SVGAGI. Trimming removed 8 bases at V and 7 bases at J, with 8 bases between. CDR3 bases: TGTGCCAGCGCGGGTAGTGAAGCTTTCTTT. It codes for CASAGSEAFF.

The DNA of the CDR3 is TGTGCCAGCAGCTTGGCCGGAGGGAGTTGGTATGAGACCCAGTACTTC. Translation gives CASSLAGGSWYETQYF. This rearrangement joins TRBV5-4 to TRBJ2-5, with TRBD2 as a possible D gene (6 bases). Looked up from germline, CDR1 is SGHNT and CDR2 is YYREEE (reference sequence). Between the trimmed V and J ends, which lost 0 bases and 5 bases, there was a span of 17 bases. The CDR3 spans 16 residues.

This clonotype was detected many times. The rearrangement uses TRBV7-9 and TRBJ2-5; D unclear. This CDR3 is built from 17 residues. The V and J ends lost 4 bases and 1 base respectively, with 19 bases between them. CDR1 SEHNR and CDR2 FQNEAQ come from the germline V gene (reference sequence). Written as DNA, the CDR3 is TGTGCCAGCAGCTCTTCCGAAAGACGTAGTCGCCAAGAGACCCAGTACTTC. Residues: CASSSSERRSRQETQYF.

This clonotype was recorded many times. The chain couples TRBV20-1 to TRBJ2-7; D possibly corresponds to TRBD1 (6 bases). The CDR3 loop spans 16 amino acids. The germline CDR1 and CDR2 sequences are DFQATT and SNEGSKA (reference sequence). V was shortened by 0 bases and J by 4 bases, with 19 bases between the two germline ends. CDR3 DNA: TGCAGTGCTAGAGACCAAACAGGGATAAAGTGGTACGAGCAGTACTTC. This translates into CSARDQTGIKWYEQYF.

There are many counts of this clonotype. The rearrangement links TRBV5-1 to TRBJ2-7; D is uncertain. Trimming shortened V by 0 bases and J by 6 bases, and 13 bases separated the two germline ends. Germline CDR1 SGHRS, CDR2 YFSETQ. The CDR3 length is 14 residues. The CDR3: CASSLVGRSGEQYF. The CDR3 DNA sequence: TGCGCCAGCAGCTTGGTGGGCCGGTCGGGCGAGCAGTACTTC.

This clonotype was counted many times. This rearrangement joins TRBV11-2 to TRBJ1-5; no reliable D call. V was cut by 6 bases and J by 3 bases, with 15 bases left in between. This CDR3 has 15 amino acids. Germline CDR1 and CDR2: SGHAT and FQNNGV. The CDR3 loop is CASSPAGSLNQPQHF. The CDR3 region has the DNA TGTGCCAGCAGTCCTGCCGGGAGCCTCAATCAGCCCCAGCATTTT.

The chain employs TRBV28 and TRBJ2-7; D remains ambiguous. Germline-derived CDR1 and CDR2 are MDHEN and SYDVKM. Trimming pared 2 bases from V and 1 base from J, leaving 9 bases between. The CDR3 contains 14 residues. CDR3 in amino acids: CASSLGQRSYEQYF. In DNA form, the CDR3 reads TGTGCCAGCAGTTTAGGGCAGCGATCCTACGAGCAGTACTTC.

This chain connects TRBV7-3 to TRBJ1-2, with D perhaps matching TRBD1 (5 bases). V was clipped by 2 bases and J by 8 bases, with 15 bases between them. Germline V gives CDR1 SGHTA, CDR2 FQGTGA. The CDR3 sequence is 14 residues long. CDR3 loop: CASSLPGRVEGYTF. The CDR3 DNA reads TGTGCCAGCAGCTTACCCGGCAGGGTGGAGGGCTACACCTTC. The full variable domain, in which reference TRBV7-3 and TRBJ1-2 provide the parts outside the CDR3, is GAGVSQTPSNKVTEKGKYVELRCDPISGHTALYWYRQSLGQGPEFLIYFQGTGAADDSGLPNDRFFAVRPEGSVSTLKIQRTERGDSAVYLCASSLPGRVEGYTFGSGTRLTVV.

This clonotype has a handful of counts. V and J are TRBV6-1 and TRBJ2-7; 9 bases agree with TRBD1. The J segment lost 7 bases and the V segment lost 6 bases, leaving 7 bases of the junction unmatched. Germline V gives CDR1 MNHNS, CDR2 SASEGT. There are 13 residues in the CDR3. The CDR3 here is CASRYTGGREQYF. CDR3 sequence (DNA): TGTGCCAGCAGGTATACAGGGGGCCGGGAGCAGTACTTC.

This clonotype was detected many times. The CDR3 nucleotides read TGCAGTGCCCTGGACAGGGGGTGGACAGATACGCAGTATTTT. It is translated as CSALDRGWTDTQYF. V and J are TRBV20-1 and TRBJ2-3, with 10 bases fitting TRBD1. Looked up from germline, CDR1 is DFQATT and CDR2 is SNEGSKA (reference sequence). The CDR3 length is 14 residues. After removal of 6 bases from V and 3 bases from J, the junction contained 6 bases not matched to a gene.

This clonotype showed up many times. This chain uses TRBV9 with TRBJ2-3; D is undetermined. V was trimmed by 4 bases and J by 5 bases, leaving 8 bases between them. From germline, CDR1 is SGDLS and CDR2 YYNGEE. The CDR3 runs to 12 residues. The CDR3 spells CASSTLLDTQYF. The CDR3 bases are TGTGCCAGCAGCACCCTGCTAGATACGCAGTATTTT. The variable domain in full, with the rest retrieved from reference TRBV9 and TRBJ2-3, is DSGVTQTPKHLITATGQRVTLRCSPRSGDLSVYWYQQSLDQGLQFLIQYYNGEERAKGNILERFSAQQFPDLHSELNLSSLELGDSALYFCASSTLLDTQYFGPGTRLTVL.

The table lists this clonotype with many counts. The rearrangement links TRBV6-5 to TRBJ1-4; 7 bases are a match to TRBD1. The CDR3 is 14 residues long. Germline V lookup: CDR1 MNHEY, CDR2 SVGAGI. With V trimmed by 6 bases and J by 7 bases, 8 bases remained unmatched. The CDR3 DNA reads as TGTGCCAGCAGAGAGGGGGGACAGCCTGAAAAACTGTTTTTT. Residues: CASREGGQPEKLFF.

This clonotype has at least ten counts. The chain couples TRBV3-1 to TRBJ1-5; D is ambiguous. CDR1 is LGHDT, CDR2 YNNKEL, per germline (reference sequence). V lost 0 bases and J 5 bases, leaving 5 bases between the germline ends. The CDR3 sequence is 13 residues long. DNA for the CDR3: TGTGCCAGCAGCCAAGACAGAGATCAGCCCCAGCATTTT. Its protein product is CASSQDRDQPQHF.

This clonotype was recorded many times. J is TRBJ2-3 and V is TRBV7-8; D is uncertain. V lost 1 base and J 6 bases, leaving 20 bases between the germline ends. Germline lookup yields CDR1 SGHVS and CDR2 FQNEAQ. The CDR3 runs 17 residues. Here the CDR3 reads CASSLGYPGSRTDTQYF. The CDR3 nucleotides read TGTGCCAGCAGCTTAGGCTATCCCGGGTCAAGAACGGATACGCAGTATTTT.

Many counts were recorded for this clonotype. The V call is TRBV29-1, the J call TRBJ2-2; 7 nucleotides align to TRBD1. The CDR3 consists of 13 residues. V lost 7 bases, J lost 4 bases, and 6 bases stayed unmatched. Germline CDR1 is SQVTM and CDR2 is ANQGSEA. Here the CDR3 reads CSATGVVTGELFF. The CDR3 DNA reads TGCAGCGCCACAGGGGTGGTCACCGGGGAGCTGTTTTTT.

Many counts were recorded for this clonotype. The chain recombines TRBV28 with TRBJ2-6; D unclear. Germline-derived CDR1 and CDR2 are MDHEN and SYDVKM. Between the trimmed V and J ends, which lost 6 bases and 0 bases, there was a span of 9 bases. CDR3 length: 15 amino acids. This CDR3 is CASSPDRSGANVLTF. The CDR3 DNA sequence: TGTGCCAGCAGCCCCGACCGCTCTGGGGCCAACGTCCTGACTTTC.

In its sample, this clonotype was seen a few times. V and J are TRBV7-2 and TRBJ2-5; D tentatively fits TRBD1 or TRBD2 (5 bases each). CDR3 size: 15 residues. Per the germline V gene, CDR1 is SGHTA and CDR2 is FQGNSA. The V and J ends lost 2 bases and 7 bases respectively, with 17 bases between them. This CDR3 reads CASSLQLLLGTTQYF. Written as DNA, the CDR3 is TGTGCCAGCAGCTTACAATTACTACTTGGGACGACCCAGTACTTC.

The V gene is TRBV7-2, the J gene TRBJ2-7; tentative D call: TRBD2 (5 bases). Deletions cut 2 bases from V and 6 bases from J, with 14 bases between. Germline CDR1 reads SGHTA; CDR2 reads FQGNSA. CDR3 length equals 14 residues. CDR3 DNA: TGTGCCAGCAGCTTAAAGCACCTAGCATTCGAGCAGTACTTC. Its protein is CASSLKHLAFEQYF.

This clonotype was recorded many times. This chain connects TRBV5-1 to TRBJ2-3; D possibly uses TRBD1 or TRBD2 (5 bases each). This CDR3 spans 14 amino acids. CDR1 is SGHRS, CDR2 YFSETQ, per germline. V lost 6 bases, J lost 2 bases, and 13 bases lay in between. CDR3 region: CASNRDGSTDTQYF. The CDR3 DNA sequence: TGCGCCAGCAACCGGGACGGTTCCACAGATACGCAGTATTTT.